The clone carrying this T cell receptor beta chain was detected many times. As yet, its antigen is unknown. Being off target in a library aimed at alpha chains, this beta chain has a size of little meaning. The sample originates from a study of spatial heterogeneity in lung cancer. General study results and limits: Counts that tracked tumor mutation counts were those of expanded intratumoral alpha and beta TCRs.

Time point meaning: sample taken at primary tumor resection. TCRdb fed the 5' RACE reads into MiXCR, producing one record per CDR3 protein. This sample has 15,000 or so distinct CDR3 sequences; around 5% occur once, and the top ten carry around 17%. With 3 bases removed from V and 0 bases from J, the gap between germline ends came to 21 bases. Germline V gives CDR1 MDHEN, CDR2 SYDVKM. The CDR3 contains 19 residues. The chain is built from TRBV28 and TRBJ1-5; tentatively, D is TRBD1 (5 bases). The clonotype comes from a female donor with early-stage non-small cell lung cancer. Sequenced here: lung tumor tissue, sampled at surgery. CDR3 amino acids: CASSFLLPKTEYSNQPQHF. In DNA, the CDR3 is TGTGCCAGCAGTTTCCTCCTTCCCAAGACAGAATATAGCAATCAGCCCCAGCATTTT.